A selection of T cell receptor beta chains follows, all from one sample in a study of T cell responses to AZD1222 COVID-19 vaccine. The data were produced by immunoSEQ multiplex PCR, yet TCRdb's version contains in-frame clones alone and is incomplete. Seen here are 150,000 to 200,000 clones, 91% observed once, and the top ten hold around 1.8%. Here the sequenced sample was peripheral blood, taken on day 0 of AZD1222 vaccination. The receptors stem from an adult in good health. The CDR3 runs from the conserved cysteine through the conserved F or W. The D gene is left open where the match is weak. Clone size is stated in some rows and not others, as once, few, many or a class when expanded.

TRBJ1-4 TRBV29-1 - - TGCAGCGTCCCGGGACCCGCAACTAATGAAAAACTGTTTTTT CSVPGPATNEKLFF
TRBJ1-3 TRBV10-2 - - TGCGCCAGCACGACAGGCTCTGGAAACACCATATATTTT CASTTGSGNTIYF
TRBJ2-3 TRBV7-3 - - TGTGCCAGCAGCTTAGCGGCACATACAGATACGCAGTATTTT CASSLAAHTDTQYF
TRBJ1-1 TRBV7-2 - - TGTGCCAGCAGCATCAGACAGTTGTCCGAAGCTTTCTTT CASSIRQLSEAFF
TRBJ2-3 TRBV5-4 once TRBD1 TGTGCCAGCAGCTCCGACAGGGTTGCTTTCGTGGGAGAGTATTTT CASSSDRVAFVGEYF
TRBJ2-1 TRBV10-3 - TRBD2 TGTGCCATCCGGACTAGCGGGACCTCATACAATGAGCAGTTCTTC CAIRTSGTSYNEQFF
TRBJ2-1 TRBV11-2 - TRBD2 TGTGCCAGCAGCTTAGTGAGCGGGGGGGCCTACAATGAGCAGTTCTTC CASSLVSGGAYNEQFF
TRBJ2-1 TRBV2 - TRBD2 TGTGCCAGCAGCCGATGGGGCGGGAGGGATGATGAGCAGTTCTTC CASSRWGGRDDEQFF
TRBJ1-5 TRBV28 - - TGTGCCAGCAGTTTAGCGGGGGTACAGCCCCAGCATTTT CASSLAGVQPQHF
TRBJ2-7 TRBV2 - TRBD1 TGTGCCAGCATCGAGTACAGGGGTTACGAGCAGTACTTC CASIEYRGYEQYF
TRBJ1-4 TRBV28 - - TGTGCCAGCAGTCCCCCGGGACTTTCCGATGAAAAACTGTTTTTT CASSPPGLSDEKLFF
TRBJ2-3 TRBV5-4 - TRBD1 TGTGCCAGCAGCAGGGGCGGTGGGACAGGCACAGATACGCAGTATTTT CASSRGGGTGTDTQYF
TRBJ1-2 TRBV12-3/TRBV12-4 - - TGTGCCAGCAGGAGAGGACTGGTTTATGGCTACACCTTC CASRRGLVYGYTF
TRBJ2-7 TRBV5-6 - - TGTGCCAGCAGCTTGGCAGGGGACGAGCAGTACTTC CASSLAGDEQYF
TRBJ1-4 TRBV18 - - TGTGCCAGCTCCCCCTACGGGGCTGCAACTAATGAAAAACTGTTTTTT CASSPYGAATNEKLFF
TRBJ1-1 TRBV19 - TRBD1 TGTGCCAGTACCTTGTGGGACAGGAGTGAAGCTTTCTTT CASTLWDRSEAFF
TRBJ1-5 TRBV6-2/TRBV6-3 - - TGTGCCAGCAGTTACCGGGTAGGTCGCAATCAGCCCCAGCATTTT CASSYRVGRNQPQHF
TRBJ1-1 TRBV28 - - TGTGCCAGCAGTTTATTGCCGGGCATAAACACTGAAGCTTTCTTT CASSLLPGINTEAFF
TRBJ1-1 TRBV19 - - TGTGCCAGTAGTCCGGACAGTGGGGCCACTGAAGCTTTCTTT CASSPDSGATEAFF
TRBJ2-7 TRBV6-2/TRBV6-3 - - TGTGCCAGCAGTTACCTGAAGGTCGAGCAGTACTTC CASSYLKVEQYF
TRBJ2-7 TRBV5-6 - - TGTGCCAGCAGCTTATCAGGGTCCCACGGTAGCGAGCAGTACTTC CASSLSGSHGSEQYF
TRBJ2-5 TRBV24-1 - TRBD2 TGTGCCACCAGTGATAGACTAGCGGGGGGGAAAGAGACCCAGTACTTC CATSDRLAGGKETQYF
TRBJ1-1 TRBV6-5 - - TGTGCCAGCACACACTTGCTTAGCACTGAAGCTTTCTTT CASTHLLSTEAFF
TRBJ2-3 TRBV10-3 few - TGTGCCATCAGTGAGCCAGGGGCCGGAGGCACAGATACGCAGTATTTT CAISEPGAGGTDTQYF
TRBJ1-1 TRBV28 once - TGTGCCAGCAGTTTACCCTCAAACACTGAAGCTTTCTTT CASSLPSNTEAFF
TRBJ2-1 TRBV15 - TRBD2 TGTGCCACCAGCGGCACTAGCGCCCACAATGAGCAGTTCTTC CATSGTSAHNEQFF
TRBJ2-1 TRBV6-1 once - TGTGCCAGCAGTGAAGACGGACGGTTCTACAATGAGCAGTTCTTC CASSEDGRFYNEQFF
TRBJ2-1 TRBV5-1 - - TGCGCCAGCAGCTTGGCGGGAAATGAGCAGTTCTTC CASSLAGNEQFF
TRBJ2-7 TRBV5-4 - - TGTGCCAGCAGCGGCAGGGGGGGCGAGCAGTACTTC CASSGRGGEQYF